This TCR beta chain was documented in a study of identical twins. TCRdb reanalysed the 5' RACE reads using MiXCR and keeps one entry per CDR3 protein. The sample holds just over 450,000 distinct CDR3 sequences; 12% to 15% are singletons and the top ten take around 0.52%. The CDR3 is 19 residues long. Germline V gene lookup returns CDR1 SGHAT and CDR2 FQDESV (reference sequence). Trimming pared 2 bases from V and 4 bases from J, leaving 27 bases between. This clonotype was seen more than once but under ten times. This sample also appeared in a second study, on yellow fever vaccine responses in identical twins.

The sequencing sample was made of CD4+ T cells sorted from blood. This rearrangement joins TRBV11-1 to TRBJ2-7; D may be TRBD2 (6 bases). The sequence came from a young woman in good health. The CDR3 reads CASSLIDEWRRGGGYEQYF. The CDR3 DNA follows: TGTGCCAGCAGCTTAATTGATGAGTGGCGGCGCGGAGGAGGGTACGAGCAGTACTTC. The full variable domain, completed using reference TRBV11-1 and TRBJ2-7, is EAEVAQSPRYKITEKSQAVAFWCDPISGHATLYWYRQILGQGPELLVQFQDESVVDDSQLPKDRFSAERLKGVDSTLKIQPAELGDSAMYLCASSLIDEWRRGGGYEQYFGPGTRLTVT.